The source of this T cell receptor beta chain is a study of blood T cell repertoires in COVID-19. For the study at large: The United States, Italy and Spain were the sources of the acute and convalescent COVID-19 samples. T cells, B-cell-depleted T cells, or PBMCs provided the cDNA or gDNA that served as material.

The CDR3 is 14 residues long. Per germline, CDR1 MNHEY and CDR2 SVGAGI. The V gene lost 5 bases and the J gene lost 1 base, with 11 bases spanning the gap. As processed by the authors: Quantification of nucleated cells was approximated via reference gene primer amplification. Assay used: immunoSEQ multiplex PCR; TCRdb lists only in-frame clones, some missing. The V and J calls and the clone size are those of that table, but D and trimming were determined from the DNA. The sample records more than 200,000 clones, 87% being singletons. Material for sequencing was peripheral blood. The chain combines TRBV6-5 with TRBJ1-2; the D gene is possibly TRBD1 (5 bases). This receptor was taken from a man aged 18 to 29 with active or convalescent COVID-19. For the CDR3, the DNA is TGTGCCAGCAGTCCGCGACAGTTTAACTATGGCTACACCTTC. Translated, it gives CASSPRQFNYGYTF.